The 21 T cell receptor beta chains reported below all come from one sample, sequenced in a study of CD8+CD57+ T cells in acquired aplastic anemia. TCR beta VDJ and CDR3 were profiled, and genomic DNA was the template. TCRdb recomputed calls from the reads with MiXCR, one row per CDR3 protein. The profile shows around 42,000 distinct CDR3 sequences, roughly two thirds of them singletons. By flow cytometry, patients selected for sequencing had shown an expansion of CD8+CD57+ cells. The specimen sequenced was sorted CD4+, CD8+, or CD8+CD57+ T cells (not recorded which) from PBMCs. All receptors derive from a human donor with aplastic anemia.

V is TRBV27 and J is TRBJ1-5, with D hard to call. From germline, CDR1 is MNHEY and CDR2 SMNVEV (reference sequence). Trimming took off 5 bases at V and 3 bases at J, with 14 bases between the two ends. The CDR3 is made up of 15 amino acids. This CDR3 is CASSPVRVDNQPQHF. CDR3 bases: TGTGCCAGCAGTCCCGTAAGGGTGGACAATCAGCCCCAGCATTTT.

The CDR3 protein is CSVERDTGNTIYF. Here the CDR3 DNA reads TGCAGCGTTGAACGAGATACTGGAAACACCATATATTTT. This sequence joins TRBV29-1 and TRBJ1-3; D is uncertain. The germline gives CDR1 SQVTM, CDR2 ANQGSEA. Trimming took off 2 bases at V and 2 bases at J, with 7 bases between the two ends. The CDR3 has 13 amino acids.

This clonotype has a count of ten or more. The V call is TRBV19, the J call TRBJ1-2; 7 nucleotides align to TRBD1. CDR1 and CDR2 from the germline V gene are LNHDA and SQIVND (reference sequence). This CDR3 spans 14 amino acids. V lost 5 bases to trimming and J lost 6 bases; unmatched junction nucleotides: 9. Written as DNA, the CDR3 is TGTGCCAGTAGTTCCCGACAGGGAATCGATGGCTACACCTTC. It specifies CASSSRQGIDGYTF.

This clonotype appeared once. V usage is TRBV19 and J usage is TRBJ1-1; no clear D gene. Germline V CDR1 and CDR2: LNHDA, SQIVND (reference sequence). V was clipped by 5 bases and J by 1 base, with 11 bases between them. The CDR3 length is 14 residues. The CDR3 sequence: CASSLKTPNTEAFF. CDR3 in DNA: TGTGCCAGTAGTCTGAAGACCCCGAACACTGAAGCTTTCTTT. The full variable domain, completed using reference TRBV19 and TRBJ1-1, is DGGITQSPKYLFRKEGQNVTLSCEQNLNHDAMYWYRQDPGQGLRLIYYSQIVNDFQKGDIAEGYSVSREKKESFPLTVTSAQKNPTAFYLCASSLKTPNTEAFFGQGTRLTVV.

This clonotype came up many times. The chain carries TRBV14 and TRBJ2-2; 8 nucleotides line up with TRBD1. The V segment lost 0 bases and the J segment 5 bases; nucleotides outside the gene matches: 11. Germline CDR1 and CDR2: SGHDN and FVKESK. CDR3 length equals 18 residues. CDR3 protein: CASSQDVSPGTGTGELFF. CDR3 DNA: TGTGCCAGCAGCCAAGATGTGAGTCCCGGGACAGGTACCGGGGAGCTGTTTTTT.

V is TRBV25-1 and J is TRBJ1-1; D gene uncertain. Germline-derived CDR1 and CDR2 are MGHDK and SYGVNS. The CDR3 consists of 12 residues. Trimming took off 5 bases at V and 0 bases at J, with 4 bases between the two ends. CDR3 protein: CASSRLNTEAFF. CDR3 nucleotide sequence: TGTGCCAGCAGTCGGTTGAACACTGAAGCTTTCTTT. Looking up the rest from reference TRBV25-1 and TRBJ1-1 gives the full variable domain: EADIYQTPRYLVIGTGKKITLECSQTMGHDKMYWYQQDPGMELHLIHYSYGVNSTEKGDLSSESTVSRIRTEHFPLTLESARPSHTSQYLCASSRLNTEAFFGQGTRLTVV.

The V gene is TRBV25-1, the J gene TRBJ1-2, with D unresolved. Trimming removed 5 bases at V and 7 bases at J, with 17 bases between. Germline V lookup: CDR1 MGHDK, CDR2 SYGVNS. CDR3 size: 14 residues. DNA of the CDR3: TGTGCCAGCAGTCCCCCCCTCGCAGTGGGTGGCTACACCTTC. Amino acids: CASSPPLAVGGYTF.

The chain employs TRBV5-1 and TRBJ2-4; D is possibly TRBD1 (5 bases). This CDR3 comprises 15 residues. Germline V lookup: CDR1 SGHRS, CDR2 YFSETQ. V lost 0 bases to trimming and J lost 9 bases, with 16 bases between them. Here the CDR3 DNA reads TGCGCCAGCAGCTTGGGACAGCGAAATTTGGGCATTCAGTACTTC. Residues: CASSLGQRNLGIQYF.

The CDR3 here is CASSHGRSGVNQPQHF. CDR3 nucleotides: TGTGCCAGCAGCCACGGTAGGAGTGGGGTAAATCAGCCCCAGCATTTT. The chain employs TRBV3-1 and TRBJ1-5; no clear D. Germline CDR1 and CDR2: LGHDT and YNNKEL (reference sequence). The CDR3 is 16 residues long. Between the trimmed V and J ends, which lost 3 bases and 4 bases, there was a span of 16 bases.

The CDR3 spells CATKMEHTDTQYF. The CDR3 bases are TGTGCCACCAAAATGGAGCACACAGATACGCAGTATTTT. V and J are TRBV15 and TRBJ2-3; D remains unclear. Germline V gene lookup returns CDR1 LNHNV and CDR2 YYDKDF (reference sequence). The CDR3 length is 13 residues. V lost 7 bases and J lost 2, with 10 bases in between. Full variable domain (missing parts from reference TRBV15 and TRBJ2-3): DAMVIQNPRYQVTQFGKPVTLSCSQTLNHNVMYWYQQKSSQAPKLLFHYYDKDFNNEADTPDNFQSRRPNTSFCFLDIRSPGLGDTAMYLCATKMEHTDTQYFGPGTRLTVL.

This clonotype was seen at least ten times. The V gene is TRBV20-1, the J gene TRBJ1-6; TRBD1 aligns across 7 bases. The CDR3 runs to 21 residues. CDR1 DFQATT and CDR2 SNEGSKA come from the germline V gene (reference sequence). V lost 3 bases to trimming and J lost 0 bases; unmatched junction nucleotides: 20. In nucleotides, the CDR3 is TGCAGTGCTAGTTCCGATGCCACCTACAGGGGACCCCTCTCCTATAATTCACCCCTCCACTTT. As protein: CSASSDATYRGPLSYNSPLHF.

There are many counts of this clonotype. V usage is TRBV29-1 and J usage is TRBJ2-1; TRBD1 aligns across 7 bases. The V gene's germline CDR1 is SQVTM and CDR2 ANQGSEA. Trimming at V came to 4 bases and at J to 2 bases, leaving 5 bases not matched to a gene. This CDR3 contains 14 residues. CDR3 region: CSVVLGTAYNEQFF. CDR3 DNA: TGCAGCGTTGTCCTCGGGACAGCCTACAATGAGCAGTTCTTC.

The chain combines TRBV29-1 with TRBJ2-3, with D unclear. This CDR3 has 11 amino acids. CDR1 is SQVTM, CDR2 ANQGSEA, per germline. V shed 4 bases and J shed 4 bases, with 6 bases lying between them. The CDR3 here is CSVVIPDTQYF. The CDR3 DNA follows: TGCAGCGTTGTAATACCAGATACGCAGTATTTT.

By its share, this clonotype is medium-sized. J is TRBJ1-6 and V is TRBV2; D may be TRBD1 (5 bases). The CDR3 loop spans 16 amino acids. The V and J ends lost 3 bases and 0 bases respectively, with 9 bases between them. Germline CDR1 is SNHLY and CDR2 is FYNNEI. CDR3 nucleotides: TGTGCCAGCAGTGACAGGGCCAGCTCCTATAATTCACCCCTCCACTTT. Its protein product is CASSDRASSYNSPLHF.

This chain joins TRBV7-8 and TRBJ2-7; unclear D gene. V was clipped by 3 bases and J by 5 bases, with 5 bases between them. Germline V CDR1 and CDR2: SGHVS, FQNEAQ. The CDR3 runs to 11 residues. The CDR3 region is CASSLENEQYF. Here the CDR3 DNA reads TGTGCCAGCAGCTTGGAGAACGAGCAGTACTTC.

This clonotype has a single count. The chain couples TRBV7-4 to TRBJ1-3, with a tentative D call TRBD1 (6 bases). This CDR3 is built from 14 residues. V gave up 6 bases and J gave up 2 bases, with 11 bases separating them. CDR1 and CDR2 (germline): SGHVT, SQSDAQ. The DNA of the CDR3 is TGTGCCAGCAGTATGGACAGCCCTGGAAACACCATATATTTT. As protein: CASSMDSPGNTIYF.

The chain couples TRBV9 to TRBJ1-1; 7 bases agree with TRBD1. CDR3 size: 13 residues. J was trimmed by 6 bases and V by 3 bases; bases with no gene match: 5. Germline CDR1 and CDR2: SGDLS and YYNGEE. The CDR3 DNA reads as TGTGCCAGCAGCGCACGTCAGGGGGCTGAAGCTTTCTTT. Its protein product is CASSARQGAEAFF.

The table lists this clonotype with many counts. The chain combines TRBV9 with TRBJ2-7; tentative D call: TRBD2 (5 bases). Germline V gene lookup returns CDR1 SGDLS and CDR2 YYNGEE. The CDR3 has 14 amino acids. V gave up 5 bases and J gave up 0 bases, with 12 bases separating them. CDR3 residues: CASSVTGSSYEQYF. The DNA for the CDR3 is TGTGCCAGCAGTGTGACGGGGAGCTCCTACGAGCAGTACTTC.

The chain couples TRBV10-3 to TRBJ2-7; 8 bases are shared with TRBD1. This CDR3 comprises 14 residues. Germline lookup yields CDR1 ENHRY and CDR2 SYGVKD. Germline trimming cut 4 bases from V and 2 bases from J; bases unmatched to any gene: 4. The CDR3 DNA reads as TGTGCCATCAGTGTCGGGGGACAGGCCTACGAGCAGTACTTC. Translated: CAISVGGQAYEQYF.

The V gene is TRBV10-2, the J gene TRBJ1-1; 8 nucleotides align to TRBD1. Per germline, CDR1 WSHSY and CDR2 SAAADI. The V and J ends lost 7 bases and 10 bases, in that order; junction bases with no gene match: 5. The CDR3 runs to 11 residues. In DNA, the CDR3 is TGCGCCAGCATTGGACAGGGTGTAGCTTTCTTT. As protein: CASIGQGVAFF.

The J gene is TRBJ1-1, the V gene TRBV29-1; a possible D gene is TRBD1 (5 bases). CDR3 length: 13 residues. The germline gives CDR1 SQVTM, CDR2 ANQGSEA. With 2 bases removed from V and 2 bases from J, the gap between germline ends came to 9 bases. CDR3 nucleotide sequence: TGCAGCGTTGAACCGGGGCTCAACACTGAAGCTTTCTTT. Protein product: CSVEPGLNTEAFF.